This T cell receptor (beta chain) was obtained from a study of shared clonotypes between healthy human individuals (dated by TCRdb to about 2020). As for the study more broadly: The cohort included a few men and two women between 18 and 49 years of age. For each donor, CD4 naive and CD4 memory were each given three plates, CD8 naive was given two plates, and CD8 memory was given one plate. The study deeply sequenced blood TCR repertoires of about 5 healthy adults to estimate repertoire size and the extent of clonotype sharing between individuals. To increase sequencing depth and limit assay-specific biases, TCR repertoire library preparation and sequencing were carried out by different laboratories using diverse techniques. Each donor's leukapheresis produced roughly between about 0.9 and 9.5 billion PBMCs.

The donors were healthy, HIV-negative adults who had no recently reported acute infections or vaccinations. Every donor was a Caucasian adult residing in Nashville, Tennessee, USA. CD4+ T cells were enriched by magnetic negative selection, after which naive cells were positively selected on CD45RA and the negative fraction was taken as the memory subset. After blood collection by leukapheresis, PBMCs were isolated using Ficoll-Histopaque density gradient centrifugation and then cryopreserved in the vapor phase of liquid nitrogen. Analytical flow cytometry was used to check the purity and quantity of each magnetically sorted T cell population. From each sorted fraction, genomic DNA was isolated and quantified by UV absorbance on a Nanodrop 2000c. From cysteine to phenylalanine, the CDR3 is 15 amino acids long. Only the CDR3 DNA stays, 45 bases, in frame from base 1. Reading the germline V gene gives CDR1 SQVTM and CDR2 ANQGSEA. At the junction V is shortened by 6 bases and J by 0 bases; bases outside the gene matches: 8.

Points on this clone: Its antigen specificity is not known. No quality values exist for individual bases; no much larger clone is one base distant.

On the study overall, not on this receptor specifically: Higher generation probabilities were observed for clonotypes shared by all four sorted-subset donors than for non-shared clonotypes. Incomplete sequencing was indicated by rarefaction of sorted-subset datasets, despite the large sequencing depth. Naive subsets generally had larger estimated clonotype richness than memory subsets. Sampling was limited to blood, and TCR repertoires in tissue likely differ from TCR repertoires in blood. The small number of donors limited the genetic and exposure-history diversity represented. When a handful of donors were compared, the shared fraction of clonotypes was roughly 5% for naive CD4, about 4% for naive CD8, 2.3% for memory CD4, and approximately 0.4% for memory CD8. Based on pairwise subsampling, the degree of clonotype sharing among donors was expected to be affected by sequencing depth.

Using the deep immunoSEQ assay, multiplex PCR amplified TCR CDR3 regions from genomic DNA. Extracted genomic DNA from each cell subset was spread evenly across all wells of several immunoSEQ 96-well plates, with each plate serving as a replicate. For sorted subsets, about 200 ng genomic DNA, equal to tens of thousands of T cell genomes, was loaded into each replicate PCR. Purified libraries were quantified with a Qubit 3.0 fluorometer, sized on a Bioanalyzer 2100, and re-quantified with the KAPA Library Quantification kit. Every immunoSEQ 96-well plate was sequenced on a dedicated single-read 150-cycle Illumina NextSeq 550 flow cell. The published analysis was carried out like this. Because the immunoSEQ output included only junctional sequences and no quality scores, the filtering could not be the same as the filtering used for full-length reads. Sequences were annotated with PyIR, a Python wrapper for IgBLAST v1.9, using IMGT germline references to assign V/J genes and CDR3. Reads with weak V/J assignments (E-value above 1e-6), missing CDR3, stop codons, out-of-frame junctions, or ambiguous translated residues were removed. V3J clonotypes were defined as sequences sharing an identical inferred V gene, J gene, and CDR3 amino acid sequence. The percentage overlap between two repertoires was calculated by dividing the number of shared unique clonotypes by the size of the smaller repertoire. Repertoire richness was assessed with RTK rarefaction, the Chao1 estimator, and Recon v2.1 estimates of unobserved clonotypes. Generation probabilities were computed with OLGA for all TCRbeta clonotypes obtained by the gDNA method from several donors. This immuneACCESS table, as held by TCRdb, lists in-frame sequences with V and J called but not all clones. Of the missing ones, under half trace to an unresolved V gene in checked studies; the others have no known cause. V, J and clone size reflect that table, while D and trimming were determined from the DNA. Counted in this sample were over 950,000 clones; around three quarters of them appeared once. The top ten clonotypes cover 0.89% of the sample.

This receptor was obtained from a man aged 18 to 29 in good health. Some clones in this sample may be carry-over from other donors' samples. Sequences were obtained from memory CD4+ T cells from PBMCs. What the cell subset or site label conveys for this sample: CD45RA-negative fraction. The chain employs TRBV29-1 and TRBJ1-5; 7 bases in the junction line up with TRBD1. The DNA sequence is given as TGCAGCGTCACAAACACAGGGGATAGCAATCAGCCCCAGCATTTT. This translates into CSVTNTGDSNQPQHF. The full variable domain, completed from the reference TRBV29-1 and TRBJ1-5 proteins outside the CDR3, reads SAVISQKPSRDICQRGTSLTIQCQVDSQVTMMFWYRQQPGQSLTLIATANQGSEATYESGFVIDKFPISRPNLTFSTLTVSNMSPEDSSIYLCSVTNTGDSNQPQHFGDGTRLSIL.